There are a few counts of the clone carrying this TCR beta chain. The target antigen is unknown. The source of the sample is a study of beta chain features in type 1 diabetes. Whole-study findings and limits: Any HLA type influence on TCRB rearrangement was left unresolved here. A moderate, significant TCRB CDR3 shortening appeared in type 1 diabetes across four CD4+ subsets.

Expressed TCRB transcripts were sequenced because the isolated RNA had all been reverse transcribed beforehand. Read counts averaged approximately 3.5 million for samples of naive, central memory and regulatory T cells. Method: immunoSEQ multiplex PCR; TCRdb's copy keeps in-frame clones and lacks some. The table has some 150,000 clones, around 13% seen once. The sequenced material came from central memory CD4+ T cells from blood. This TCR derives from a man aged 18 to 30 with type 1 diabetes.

In DNA form, the CDR3 reads TGTGCCAGCGAAAAGAGGACAGGGGAATCCTACAATGAGCAGTTCTTC. This codes for CASEKRTGESYNEQFF. V and J are TRBV19 and TRBJ2-1, with 9 nucleotides matching TRBD1. The CDR3 runs 16 residues. Trimming removed 9 bases from V and 1 base from J; junction bases left unmatched: 10. The V gene's germline CDR1 is LNHDA and CDR2 SQIVND (reference sequence).